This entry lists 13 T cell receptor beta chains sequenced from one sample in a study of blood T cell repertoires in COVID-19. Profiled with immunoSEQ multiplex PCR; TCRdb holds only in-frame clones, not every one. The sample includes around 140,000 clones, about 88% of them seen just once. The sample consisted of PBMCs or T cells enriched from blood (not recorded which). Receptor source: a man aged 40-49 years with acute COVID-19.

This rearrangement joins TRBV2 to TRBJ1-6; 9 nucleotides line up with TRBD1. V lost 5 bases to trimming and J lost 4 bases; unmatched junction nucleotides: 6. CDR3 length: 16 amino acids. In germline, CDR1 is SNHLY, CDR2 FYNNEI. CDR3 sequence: CASSTGTGSYNSPLHF. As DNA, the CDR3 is TGTGCCAGCAGTACCGGGACAGGGTCTTATAATTCACCCCTCCACTTT. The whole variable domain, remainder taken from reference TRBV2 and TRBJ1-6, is EPEVTQTPSHQVTQMGQEVILRCVPISNHLYFYWYRQILGQKVEFLVSFYNNEISEKSEIFDDQFSVERPDGSNFTLKIRSTKLEDSAMYFCASSTGTGSYNSPLHFGNGTRLTVT.

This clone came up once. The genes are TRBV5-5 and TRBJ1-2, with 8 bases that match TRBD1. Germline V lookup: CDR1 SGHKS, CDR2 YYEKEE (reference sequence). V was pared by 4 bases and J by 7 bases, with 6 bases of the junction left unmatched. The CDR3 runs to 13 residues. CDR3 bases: TGTGCCAGCAGCCTCTGGACAGGGACTGGCTACACCTTC. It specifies CASSLWTGTGYTF.

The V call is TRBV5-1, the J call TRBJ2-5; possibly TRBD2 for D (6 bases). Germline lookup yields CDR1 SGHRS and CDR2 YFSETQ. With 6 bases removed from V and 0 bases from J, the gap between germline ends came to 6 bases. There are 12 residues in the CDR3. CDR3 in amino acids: CASTGDQETQYF. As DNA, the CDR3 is TGCGCCAGCACGGGGGACCAAGAGACCCAGTACTTC.

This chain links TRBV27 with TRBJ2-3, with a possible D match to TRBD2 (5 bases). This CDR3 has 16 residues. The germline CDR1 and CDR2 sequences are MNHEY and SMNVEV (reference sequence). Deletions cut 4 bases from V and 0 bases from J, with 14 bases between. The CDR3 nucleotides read TGTGCCAGCAGTTATTTCTACCCGGGGAGCACAGATACGCAGTATTTT. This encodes CASSYFYPGSTDTQYF.

The CDR3 bases are TGTGCCAGTATTCCTCAGGCACAGTACTCTGGAAACACCATATATTTT. It yields the protein CASIPQAQYSGNTIYF. The genes are TRBV19 and TRBJ1-3, with D hard to call. The CDR3 spans 16 residues. Germline loops: CDR1 LNHDA, CDR2 SQIVND (reference sequence). V lost 7 bases, J lost 0 bases, and 16 bases lay in between.

The CDR3 DNA follows: TGTGCCAGCAGTCCTATTCCGGGATCCTCCTACAATGAGCAGTTCTTC. This gives the protein CASSPIPGSSYNEQFF. The chain employs TRBV7-9 and TRBJ2-1; possibly TRBD2 for D (5 bases). Trimming removed 6 bases at V and 0 bases at J, with 15 bases between. The CDR3 has 16 amino acids. Germline loops: CDR1 SEHNR, CDR2 FQNEAQ (reference sequence).

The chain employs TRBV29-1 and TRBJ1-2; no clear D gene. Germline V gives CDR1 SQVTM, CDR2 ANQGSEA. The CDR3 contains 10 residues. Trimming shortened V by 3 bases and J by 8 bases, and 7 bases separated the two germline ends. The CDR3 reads CSVESVGYTF. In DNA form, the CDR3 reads TGCAGCGTTGAGTCGGTAGGCTACACCTTC. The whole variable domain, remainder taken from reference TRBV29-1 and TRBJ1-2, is SAVISQKPSRDICQRGTSLTIQCQVDSQVTMMFWYRQQPGQSLTLIATANQGSEATYESGFVIDKFPISRPNLTFSTLTVSNMSPEDSSIYLCSVESVGYTFGSGTRLTVV.

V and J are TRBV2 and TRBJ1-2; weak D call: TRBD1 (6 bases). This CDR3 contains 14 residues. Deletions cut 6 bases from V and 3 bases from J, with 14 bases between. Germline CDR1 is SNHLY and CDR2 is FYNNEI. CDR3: CASRELGGDYGYTF. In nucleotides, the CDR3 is TGTGCCAGCAGGGAATTAGGGGGTGACTATGGCTACACCTTC.

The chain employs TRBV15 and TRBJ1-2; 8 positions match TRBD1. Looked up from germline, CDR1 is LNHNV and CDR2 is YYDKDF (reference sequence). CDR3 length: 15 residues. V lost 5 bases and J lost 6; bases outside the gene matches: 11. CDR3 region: CATSFRQGLWDGYTF. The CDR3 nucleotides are TGTGCCACCAGCTTTCGACAGGGGCTGTGGGATGGCTACACCTTC.

CDR3 nucleotides: TGTGCCAGCACTAATAAAGGAGGGAGGTATGGCTACACCTTC. Residues: CASTNKGGRYGYTF. J is TRBJ1-2 and V is TRBV6-5; D is uncertain. This CDR3 spans 14 amino acids. V shed 7 bases and J shed 5 bases, with 17 bases lying between them. Germline-derived CDR1 and CDR2 are MNHEY and SVGAGI.

CDR3 coding DNA: TGTGCCAGCAGTGAGGGGACTGTAGGCCACGAGCAGTACTTC. Its protein product is CASSEGTVGHEQYF. The V call is TRBV25-1, the J call TRBJ2-7; tentatively, D is TRBD2 (6 bases). The CDR3 consists of 14 residues. From germline, CDR1 is MGHDK and CDR2 SYGVNS. Trimming removed 3 bases from V and 5 bases from J, with 14 bases in between.

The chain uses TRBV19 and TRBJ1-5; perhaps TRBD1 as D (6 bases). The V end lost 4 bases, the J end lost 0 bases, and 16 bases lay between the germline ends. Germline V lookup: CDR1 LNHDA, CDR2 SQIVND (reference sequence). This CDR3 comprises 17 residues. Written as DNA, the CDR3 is TGTGCCAGTAGTAGGGCAAAACAGGGATATAGCAATCAGCCCCAGCATTTT. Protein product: CASSRAKQGYSNQPQHF.

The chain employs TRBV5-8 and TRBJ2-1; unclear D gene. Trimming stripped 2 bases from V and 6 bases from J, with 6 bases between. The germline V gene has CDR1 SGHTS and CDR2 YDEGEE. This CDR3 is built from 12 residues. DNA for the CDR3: TGTGCCAGCAGCTTACTCATCAATGAGCAGTTCTTC. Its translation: CASSLLINEQFF.